This passage covers 23 T cell receptor beta chains from one sample sequenced in a study of blood T cells in healthy people across ages. The second PCR ran roughly 7 to 12 cycles with a sample-barcoded 5' primer and J-beta primers. TCRdb reprocessed the 5' RACE reads with MiXCR, giving one entry per CDR3 protein. The sample contains about 1,400,000 distinct CDR3 sequences, roughly 64% of which appear only once. Sequenced sample: blood. These receptors were obtained from a man younger than 35 in good health.

J is TRBJ2-5 and V is TRBV2; TRBD2 matches 7 bases. CDR3 length equals 13 residues. Per the germline V gene, CDR1 is SNHLY and CDR2 is FYNNEI. Trimming removed 4 bases from V and 11 bases from J; junction bases left unmatched: 10. This CDR3 is CASSGTSLNEQYF. In DNA, the CDR3 is TGTGCCAGCAGTGGGACTAGTTTAAATGAGCAGTACTTC.

This chain uses TRBV7-6 with TRBJ2-6; D is undetermined. V shed 5 bases and J shed 1 base, with 12 bases lying between them. The germline V gene encodes CDR1 SGHVS and CDR2 FNYEAQ. This CDR3 is 16 amino acids long. The CDR3 sequence: CASSLFQISGANVLTF. For the CDR3, the DNA is TGTGCCAGCAGCCTATTCCAGATTTCTGGGGCCAACGTCCTGACTTTC.

This clonotype was detected a few times. The chain recombines TRBV28 with TRBJ2-5, with D perhaps TRBD2 (5 bases). There are 13 residues in the CDR3. V was cut by 6 bases and J by 4 bases, with 12 bases left in between. Germline V gene sequence: CDR1 MDHEN, CDR2 SYDVKM. CDR3 nucleotides: TGTGCCAGCAGAACGACTATGCGAGAGACCCAGTACTTC. This gives the protein CASRTTMRETQYF.

This clonotype was seen repeatedly, ten times or more. Mismatch with germline at one junction end may stem from a read error. The chain combines TRBV12-3 or TRBV12-4 with TRBJ2-7; D might be TRBD1 (5 bases). CDR3 length: 13 residues. For the CDR3, the DNA is TGCGCCAGCAGCTTTGACAGCTCCTACGAGCAGTACTTC. Protein sequence: CASSFDSSYEQYF.

CDR3 sequence: CASRDGWRRETQYF. CDR3 bases: TGTGCCAGCAGGGATGGGTGGAGGCGAGAGACCCAGTACTTC. V and J are TRBV6-1 and TRBJ2-7; the D gene is possibly TRBD2 (5 bases). Near its end, the DNA agrees better with TRBJ2-5, so the J call may be wrong. Per germline, CDR1 MNHNS and CDR2 SASEGT. The CDR3 extends over 14 amino acids.

This clonotype occurred a few times. The chain uses TRBV7-9 and TRBJ2-5, with 12 bases aligning to TRBD2. The V segment lost 5 bases and the J segment 3 bases; nucleotides outside the gene matches: 7. Germline CDR1 is SEHNR and CDR2 is FQNEAQ (reference sequence). The CDR3 is made up of 16 amino acids. The chain's CDR3 is CASSPPTSGSEETQYF. The CDR3, as DNA: TGTGCCAGCAGCCCGCCGACTAGCGGGAGTGAAGAGACCCAGTACTTC.

The chain couples TRBV2 to TRBJ2-7, with D possibly TRBD1 on 8 matching bases. Trimming pared 11 bases from V and 3 bases from J, leaving 17 bases between. The CDR3 sequence is 13 residues long. Germline loops: CDR1 SNHLY, CDR2 FYNNEI. The chain's CDR3 is CAGGQGGDYEQYF. The CDR3 DNA reads TGTGCCGGAGGACAGGGAGGGGACTACGAGCAGTACTTC.

The rearrangement uses TRBV13 and TRBJ2-4; no definite D call. The better agreement between TRBJ2-7 and the DNA end casts doubt on the J call. The germline gives CDR1 PRHDT, CDR2 FYEKMQ (reference sequence). This CDR3 contains 14 residues. CDR3 residues: CASSSLWKTYEQYF. CDR3 nucleotide sequence: TGTGCCAGCAGCTCGCTGTGGAAGACCTACGAGCAGTACTTC.

This clonotype came up a few times. The chain uses TRBV20-1 and TRBJ2-1; 8 bases align to TRBD1. The germline V gene encodes CDR1 DFQATT and CDR2 SNEGSKA (reference sequence). The CDR3 extends over 13 amino acids. Unmatched junction bases numbered 1, after V lost 4 bases and J lost 2 bases. The CDR3 nucleotides read TGCAGTGCTAAGGACAGGGCCTACAATGAGCAGTTCTTC. This translates into CSAKDRAYNEQFF.

V gene TRBV29-1 combines with J gene TRBJ2-5, with a tentative D call TRBD1 (6 bases). Trimming cost V 5 bases and J 2 bases, with 15 bases left between them. The CDR3 length is 14 residues. The germline gives CDR1 SQVTM, CDR2 ANQGSEA. Written as DNA, the CDR3 is TGCAGCGTTACTCCCGCAGGGGATCAAGAGACCCAGTACTTC. Translated, it gives CSVTPAGDQETQYF. Filled out from reference TRBV29-1 and TRBJ2-5, the complete variable domain reads SAVISQKPSRDICQRGTSLTIQCQVDSQVTMMFWYRQQPGQSLTLIATANQGSEATYESGFVIDKFPISRPNLTFSTLTVSNMSPEDSSIYLCSVTPAGDQETQYFGPGTRLLVL.

In its sample, this clonotype was seen many times. This chain connects TRBV3-1 to TRBJ2-5; TRBD1 is a possible D gene (6 bases). CDR1 is LGHDT and CDR2 is YNNKEL in the germline V gene (reference sequence). Trimming shortened V by 1 base and J by 5 bases, and 8 bases separated the two germline ends. The length of the CDR3 is 13 residues. The CDR3 DNA follows: TGTGCCAGCAGCCAAGGGACAGAGGAGACCCAGTACTTC. It yields the protein CASSQGTEETQYF.

The rearrangement joins TRBV4-1 to TRBJ2-7; TRBD2 matches at 11 bases. The V and J ends lost 3 bases and 8 bases, in that order; junction bases with no gene match: 6. The CDR3 extends over 14 amino acids. CDR1 and CDR2 (germline): MGHRA, YSYEKL. CDR3 sequence reads: CASSHTSGSNKQYF. DNA of the CDR3: TGCGCCAGCAGCCATACTAGCGGGAGTAACAAGCAGTACTTC.

The rearrangement links TRBV20-1 to TRBJ2-1; D ambiguous. Germline V gene data show CDR1 as DFQATT and CDR2 as SNEGSKA (reference sequence). Deletions cut 5 bases from V and 10 bases from J, with 12 bases between. The CDR3 has 11 residues. This CDR3 is CSAQDPAEQFF. The DNA for the CDR3 is TGCAGTGCTCAAGATCCAGCCGAGCAGTTCTTC.

The chain is built from TRBV12-3 or TRBV12-4 and TRBJ1-3; no reliable D call. This CDR3 has 12 residues. V was shortened by 5 bases and J by 2 bases, with 4 bases between the two germline ends. In DNA, the CDR3 is TGTGCCAGCAGTAGGACTGGAAACACCATATATTTT. This sequence encodes CASSRTGNTIYF.

CDR3 sequence reads: CASSWEWVGGKNIQYF. The CDR3 region has the DNA TGTGCCAGCAGTTGGGAGTGGGTTGGAGGGAAAAACATTCAGTACTTC. This chain connects TRBV12-3 or TRBV12-4 to TRBJ2-4; D may be TRBD2 (6 bases). There are 16 residues in the CDR3. Trimming removed 4 bases at V and 4 bases at J, with 17 bases between.

J is TRBJ2-5 and V is TRBV4-1, with TRBD1 matching 7 bases. The germline V gene encodes CDR1 MGHRA and CDR2 YSYEKL. V was clipped by 5 bases and J by 4 bases; unmatched bases: 10. The CDR3 totals 15 residues. CDR3 in DNA: TGCGCCAGCAGCAAATACAGGGGATGGGGAGAGACCCAGTACTTC. Protein sequence: CASSKYRGWGETQYF.

This sequence joins TRBV7-9 and TRBJ2-1, with 11 bases aligning to TRBD2. The CDR3 length is 16 residues. The junction had 7 bases not matched to a gene; V was cut back by 5 bases and J by 4 bases. Germline lookup yields CDR1 SEHNR and CDR2 FQNEAQ (reference sequence). The DNA of the CDR3 is TGTGCCAGCAGCCCCCTCGCTAGCGGGAGGTACAATGAGCAGTTCTTC. This translates into CASSPLASGRYNEQFF.

Concerning this clonotype itself: This may be a read error, as it is one base from a much larger clone. This chain joins TRBV20-1 and TRBJ2-3; either TRBD1 or TRBD2 may supply D (5 bases each). V gave up 6 bases and J gave up 2 bases, with 18 bases separating them. Per the germline V gene, CDR1 is DFQATT and CDR2 is SNEGSKA (reference sequence). The CDR3 length is 15 residues. The CDR3 region has the DNA TGCAGTGCCCCCAGCCCCTGGGGGACCACAGATACGCAGTATTTT. Its protein is CSAPSPWGTTDTQYF.

The J gene is TRBJ2-7, the V gene TRBV28, with D hard to call. V was pared by 6 bases and J by 0 bases, with 12 bases between. In germline, CDR1 is MDHEN, CDR2 SYDVKM. The CDR3 is 14 amino acids. The DNA for the CDR3 is TGTGCCAGCAGGCCGGGTTATAGCTCCTACGAGCAGTACTTC. Translation: CASRPGYSSYEQYF.

V usage is TRBV4-2 and J usage is TRBJ2-2, with D tentatively TRBD2 (6 bases). V was pared by 0 bases and J by 5 bases, with 13 bases between. The germline V gene has CDR1 LGHNA and CDR2 YNFKEQ. The CDR3 has 16 residues. The CDR3 DNA follows: TGTGCCAGCAGCCAAGATTGGGGGGAGGAGACCGGGGAGCTGTTTTTT. Its protein product is CASSQDWGEETGELFF.

The rearrangement links TRBV29-1 to TRBJ2-3; the match to TRBD2 covers 8 bases. Germline V lookup: CDR1 SQVTM, CDR2 ANQGSEA. This CDR3 contains 14 residues. V dropped 5 bases and J dropped 2; count of bases not matched to a gene: 6. Here the CDR3 reads CSVRLAGHTDTQYF. In DNA, the CDR3 is TGCAGCGTTCGATTAGCGGGGCACACAGATACGCAGTATTTT.

This clonotype was seen a single time. This sequence joins TRBV4-3 and TRBJ2-1; a possible D gene is TRBD2 (7 bases). V was cut by 3 bases and J by 9 bases, with 18 bases left in between. The germline gives CDR1 LGHNA, CDR2 YSLEER. This CDR3 contains 15 residues. As DNA, the CDR3 is TGCGCCAGCAGCCAGAGGGGGGGCGCAGAACGTGAGCAGTTCTTC. Amino acid sequence: CASSQRGGAEREQFF.

This clonotype was detected a few times. V is TRBV9 and J is TRBJ1-2; 8 bases align to TRBD1. J lost 8 bases, V lost 4 bases, and 16 bases had no gene match. The CDR3 runs 16 residues. Germline CDR1 reads SGDLS; CDR2 reads YYNGEE. The CDR3 protein is CASSPQVSRGQLGYTF. Written as DNA, the CDR3 is TGTGCCAGCAGCCCCCAGGTTAGCAGGGGGCAATTGGGCTACACCTTC.